This T cell receptor (beta chain) was obtained from a study of blood T cells in healthy people across ages. A sample-barcoded 5' primer and a J-beta primer mix were used in a second PCR of roughly 7 to 11 cycles. From the 5' RACE reads, TCRdb called clonotypes with MiXCR, one entry per CDR3 protein. The data show under 850,000 distinct CDR3 sequences, 36% seen once. Remarks on this clonotype: A read error may be the cause here, since a much bigger clone is one base away.

Caucasian individuals from Russia who were healthy and aged 6 to 90 acted as donors. Per the germline V gene, CDR1 is MNHEY and CDR2 is SVGEGT. J was trimmed by 2 bases and V by 10 bases; bases with no gene match: 14. There are 15 residues in the CDR3. This TCR came from a young man in good health. The chain carries TRBV6-2 or TRBV6-3 and TRBJ2-7, with 7 bases lining up with TRBD1. The specimen was blood. DNA of the CDR3: TGTGCCAACACCTTACGGGACAGATCGACCTACGAGCAGTACTTC. It codes for CANTLRDRSTYEQYF.